This TCR beta chain was retrieved from a study of Ad26.COV2.S vaccination and SARS-CoV-2 variants. Study as a whole: Administration of Ad26.COV2.S was intramuscular, either once or twice 56 days apart.

Study-level points and caveats: It is possible that the TCR breadth and depth analyses underestimated the total T cell responses. Breadth measured for non-spike TCRs was similar across vaccine and placebo recipients.

Between the trimmed V and J ends, which lost 0 bases and 4 bases, there was a span of 10 bases. The CDR3 runs 15 residues. The germline V gene encodes CDR1 ENHRY and CDR2 SYGVKD. Only in-frame clones appear in the TCRdb table, and some are missing; sequencing was by immunoSEQ multiplex PCR. The sample lists around 320,000 clones, approximately 86% seen once, with 1.9% in the top ten. Described treatment: about 20 received Ad26.COV2.S at low or high dose, single or two shots; a few received placebo; per-sample allocation not given. After the first vaccine or placebo injection, samples were drawn on day 63. SARS-CoV-2 spike from the Wuhan strain was encoded by the vaccine, an Ad26 vector. Note on this clone: Its antigen is not identified.

Material: peripheral blood, obtained in a trial of Ad26.COV2.S vaccine versus placebo. The source of this sequence is a person aged 18-65 years who received the Ad26.COV2.S COVID-19 vaccine or a placebo. The gene calls are TRBV10-3 and TRBJ1-5; D is possibly TRBD1 (6 bases). Here the CDR3 reads CAISESRGGNQPQHF. The CDR3 region has the DNA TGTGCCATCAGTGAGTCAAGAGGGGGGAATCAGCCCCAGCATTTT.